The subject of this entry is one T cell receptor beta chain. Germline V CDR1 and CDR2: SGHRS, YFSETQ. The ends were cut back, 4 bases at V and 8 bases at J, with 13 bases in the middle. The CDR3 has 14 residues. The study drew participants aged about 18 to 95 years from about two dozen US areas. Each participant's cohort was designated according to participant-reported clinical history. No more than 2 weeks before study entry, exposed participants had met a case of COVID-19. Sequencing was performed with immunoSEQ multiplex PCR; in TCRdb, only in-frame clones are kept and a portion is missing. The data hold around 250,000 clones, with about 87% observed a single time. This record belongs to a study of blood T cell repertoires in COVID-19.

Sequencing was performed on PBMCs or T cells enriched from blood (not recorded which). This sequence originates from a man aged 45-65 years who had been exposed to COVID-19. This chain uses TRBV5-1 with TRBJ1-6; D might be TRBD1 (6 bases). CDR3 amino acids: CASSRGSRDSPLHF. CDR3 nucleotides: TGCGCCAGCAGCAGGGGGTCTCGGGATTCACCCCTCCACTTT. The full variable domain, its missing parts supplied by reference TRBV5-1 and TRBJ1-6, is KAGVTQTPRYLIKTRGQQVTLSCSPISGHRSVSWYQQTPGQGLQFLFEYFSETQRNKGNFPGRFSGRQFSNSRSEMNVSTLELGDSALYLCASSRGSRDSPLHFGNGTRLTVT.